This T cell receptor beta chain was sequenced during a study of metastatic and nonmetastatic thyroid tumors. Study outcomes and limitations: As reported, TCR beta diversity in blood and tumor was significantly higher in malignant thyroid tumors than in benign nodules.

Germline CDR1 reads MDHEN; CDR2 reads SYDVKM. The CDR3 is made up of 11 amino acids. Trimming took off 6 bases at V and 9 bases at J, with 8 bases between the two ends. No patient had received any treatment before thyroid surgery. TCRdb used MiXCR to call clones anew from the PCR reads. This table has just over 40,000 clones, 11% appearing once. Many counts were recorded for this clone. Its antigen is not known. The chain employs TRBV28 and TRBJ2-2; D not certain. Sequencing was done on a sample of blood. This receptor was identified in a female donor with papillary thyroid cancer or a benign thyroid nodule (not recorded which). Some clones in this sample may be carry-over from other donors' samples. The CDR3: CASSGRRELFF. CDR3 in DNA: TGTGCCAGCAGCGGGCGCCGGGAGCTGTTTTTT.